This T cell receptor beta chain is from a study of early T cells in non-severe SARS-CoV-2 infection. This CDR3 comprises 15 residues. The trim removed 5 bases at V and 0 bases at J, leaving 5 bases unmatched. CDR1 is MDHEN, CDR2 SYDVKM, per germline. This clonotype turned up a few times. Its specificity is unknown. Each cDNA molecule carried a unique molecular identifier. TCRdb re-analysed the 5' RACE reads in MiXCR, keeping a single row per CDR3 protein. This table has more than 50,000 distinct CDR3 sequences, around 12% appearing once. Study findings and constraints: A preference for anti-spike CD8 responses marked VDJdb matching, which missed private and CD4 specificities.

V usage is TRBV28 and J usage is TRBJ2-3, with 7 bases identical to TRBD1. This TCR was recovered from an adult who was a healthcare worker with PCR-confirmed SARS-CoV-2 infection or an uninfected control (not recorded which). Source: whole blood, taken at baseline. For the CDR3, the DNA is TGTGCCAGCAGTACCGGGACAGAGAGCACAGATACGCAGTATTTT. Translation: CASSTGTESTDTQYF.